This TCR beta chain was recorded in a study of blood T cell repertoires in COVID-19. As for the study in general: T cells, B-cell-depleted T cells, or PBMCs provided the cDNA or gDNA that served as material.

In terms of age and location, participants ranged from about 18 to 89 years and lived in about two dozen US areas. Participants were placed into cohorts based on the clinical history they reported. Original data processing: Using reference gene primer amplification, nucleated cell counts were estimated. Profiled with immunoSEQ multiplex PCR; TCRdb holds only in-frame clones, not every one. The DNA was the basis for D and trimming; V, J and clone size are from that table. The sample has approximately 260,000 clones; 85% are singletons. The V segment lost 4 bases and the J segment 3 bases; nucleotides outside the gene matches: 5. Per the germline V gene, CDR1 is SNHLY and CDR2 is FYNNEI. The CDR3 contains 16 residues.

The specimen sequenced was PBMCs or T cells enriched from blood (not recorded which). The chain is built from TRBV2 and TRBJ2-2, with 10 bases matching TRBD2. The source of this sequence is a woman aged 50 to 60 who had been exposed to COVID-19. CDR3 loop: CASSGASGGYTGELFF. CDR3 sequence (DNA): TGTGCCAGCAGTGGGGCTAGCGGGGGTTACACCGGGGAGCTGTTTTTT.